The 26 T cell receptor beta chains reported below all come from one sample, sequenced in a study of shared T cell receptors in the human thymus. This table comes from immunoSEQ multiplex PCR, and its TCRdb copy is limited to in-frame clones, with some not included. The repertoire has more than 550,000 clones, 70% to 90% of them found once; the top ten carry roughly 0.01%. These sequences were also reported in another study, on human thymus T cells.

Sequencing was done on a sample of thymocytes. The receptor set was obtained from a girl under three years old with a congenital heart defect.

This rearrangement joins TRBV7-8 to TRBJ1-1, with D maybe TRBD1 (5 bases). This CDR3 has 14 residues. In germline, CDR1 is SGHVS, CDR2 FQNEAQ. The ends were cut back, 3 bases at V and 0 bases at J, with 8 bases in the middle. For the CDR3, the DNA is TGTGCCAGCAGCTTTGGGACTGTGAACACTGAAGCTTTCTTT. Residues: CASSFGTVNTEAFF.

This rearrangement joins TRBV9 to TRBJ1-2, with D hard to call. CDR1 is SGDLS and CDR2 is YYNGEE in the germline V gene. Trimming left V 0 bases short and J 5 bases short, with 14 bases between. CDR3 size: 15 residues. The CDR3 bases are TGTGCCAGCAGCGTAGATGTGGGCACTAGATATGGCTACACCTTC. Amino acid sequence: CASSVDVGTRYGYTF.

The chain recombines TRBV10-3 with TRBJ1-2; 7 positions agree with TRBD1. V was clipped by 4 bases and J by 4 bases; unmatched bases: 15. Germline lookup yields CDR1 ENHRY and CDR2 SYGVKD. CDR3 length equals 17 residues. CDR3 protein: CAISVQYHHRGVYGYTF. Here the CDR3 DNA reads TGTGCCATCAGTGTCCAATACCATCACAGGGGTGTCTATGGCTACACCTTC.

The rearrangement uses TRBV5-4 and TRBJ2-3, with a weak D call TRBD2 (5 bases). V lost 1 base, J lost 9 bases, and 21 bases lay in between. Germline-derived CDR1 and CDR2 are SGHNT and YYREEE (reference sequence). The CDR3 consists of 16 residues. The CDR3 sequence is CASSLLRRRLSGTQYF. In DNA form, the CDR3 reads TGTGCCAGCAGCTTGTTGCGCAGGAGGCTCTCGGGGACGCAGTATTTT.

The rearrangement uses TRBV28 and TRBJ1-5, with 10 bases aligning to TRBD1. This CDR3 is 15 amino acids long. Trimming at V came to 3 bases and at J to 7 bases, leaving 6 bases not matched to a gene. Per the germline V gene, CDR1 is MDHEN and CDR2 is SYDVKM. CDR3 loop: CASSFGTGEVQPQHF. The DNA for the CDR3 is TGTGCCAGCAGTTTTGGGACAGGGGAAGTCCAGCCCCAGCATTTT.

The chain links TRBV7-2 to TRBJ2-3; D is unclear. Trimming removed 4 bases at V and 0 bases at J, with 8 bases between. This CDR3 is built from 14 residues. Germline CDR1 is SGHTA and CDR2 is FQGNSA. CDR3 loop: CASSSLISTDTQYF. The CDR3, as DNA: TGTGCCAGCAGCTCACTGATAAGCACAGATACGCAGTATTTT. The full variable domain, its missing parts supplied by reference TRBV7-2 and TRBJ2-3, is GAGVSQSPSNKVTEKGKDVELRCDPISGHTALYWYRQSLGQGLEFLIYFQGNSAPDKSGLPSDRFSAERTGGSVSTLTIQRTQQEDSAVYLCASSSLISTDTQYFGPGTRLTVL.

The chain joins TRBV2 to TRBJ1-6, with 7 bases matching TRBD1. V lost 7 bases and J lost 9; bases outside the gene matches: 18. Germline CDR1 is SNHLY and CDR2 is FYNNEI. The CDR3 is 17 residues long. The CDR3: CASIEIWRDSLFSPLHF. The CDR3 DNA reads TGTGCCAGCATCGAAATATGGCGGGACAGTCTATTTTCACCCCTCCACTTT.

J is TRBJ1-1 and V is TRBV7-9; 7 positions match TRBD1. Per the germline V gene, CDR1 is SEHNR and CDR2 is FQNEAQ (reference sequence). This CDR3 comprises 14 residues. Trimming at V came to 4 bases and at J to 5 bases, leaving 7 bases not matched to a gene. CDR3 DNA sequence: TGTGCCAGCAGCTCACAGGGGTTCCCGACTGAAGCTTTCTTT. Protein product: CASSSQGFPTEAFF.

The rearrangement uses TRBV18 and TRBJ2-1; D may be TRBD1 (5 bases). The germline gives CDR1 KGHSH, CDR2 LQKENI. V was trimmed by 1 base and J by 10 bases, leaving 17 bases between them. The CDR3 runs to 15 residues. The DNA for the CDR3 is TGTGCCAGCTCACCACAAGGGGTCAAATGGAAGGAGCAGTTCTTC. As protein: CASSPQGVKWKEQFF.

This chain joins TRBV7-9 and TRBJ1-1, with D maybe TRBD1 (6 bases). Between the trimmed V and J ends, which lost 3 bases and 0 bases, there was a span of 14 bases. CDR3 size: 16 residues. Germline lookup yields CDR1 SEHNR and CDR2 FQNEAQ (reference sequence). CDR3 in DNA: TGTGCCAGCAGCTTCGGACAGCGCTTCCTGAACACTGAAGCTTTCTTT. Translation: CASSFGQRFLNTEAFF.

This clone is a singleton in its sample. The chain couples TRBV7-8 to TRBJ1-1; D not resolved. Germline loops: CDR1 SGHVS, CDR2 FQNEAQ. The CDR3 sequence is 12 residues long. With 3 bases removed from V and 4 bases from J, the gap between germline ends came to 6 bases. The CDR3 nucleotides read TGTGCCAGCAGCTTGACACCCACTGAAGCTTTCTTT. It translates to CASSLTPTEAFF.

The chain carries TRBV7-2 and TRBJ1-2; possible D gene TRBD1, 5 bases. Germline lookup yields CDR1 SGHTA and CDR2 FQGNSA. The CDR3 length is 15 residues. Trimming took 5 bases from V and 5 from J, leaving 18 bases between them. The chain's CDR3 is CASSPTTDTTYGYTF. CDR3 coding DNA: TGTGCCAGCAGCCCAACTACGGACACGACTTATGGCTACACCTTC.

This clone occurred once. The sample contains more than one DNA sequence encoding this CDR3. In DNA form, the CDR3 reads TGTGCCAGCAGCTTAGGGACAGGGAATGGCTACACCTTC. It specifies CASSLGTGNGYTF. The rearrangement joins TRBV7-9 to TRBJ1-2; 8 bases are a match to TRBD1. Germline lookup yields CDR1 SEHNR and CDR2 FQNEAQ (reference sequence). Trimming at V came to 1 base and at J to 6 bases, leaving 1 base not matched to a gene. The CDR3 loop spans 13 amino acids.

This clone has only one observation. The chain links TRBV7-8 to TRBJ2-7; 12 nucleotides align to TRBD2. This CDR3 region has 15 residues. Per the germline V gene, CDR1 is SGHVS and CDR2 is FQNEAQ. J gave up 5 bases and V 7 bases, and 9 bases lay outside the gene matches. CDR3 nucleotides: TGTGCCAGCACCCCACCCCGACTAGCGGGGGACGAGCAGTACTTC. This gives the protein CASTPPRLAGDEQYF.

This clone was counted only a few times. CDR3 in amino acids: CASSEGGDRGIEAFF. CDR3 nucleotide sequence: TGTGCCAGCAGTGAAGGTGGGGACAGGGGGATTGAAGCTTTCTTT. This chain joins TRBV6-1 and TRBJ1-1; TRBD1 aligns across 11 bases. The CDR3 is 15 amino acids. The germline V gene encodes CDR1 MNHNS and CDR2 SASEGT. J lost 7 bases, V lost 1 base, and 5 bases had no gene match.

In this sample, this clone turned up once. The chain links TRBV15 to TRBJ1-2, with D unclear. With 0 bases removed from V and 1 base from J, the gap between germline ends came to 9 bases. The CDR3 sequence is 15 residues long. Germline CDR1 LNHNV, CDR2 YYDKDF (reference sequence). CDR3 bases: TGTGCCACCAGCAGAGATCGAGACATTAACTATGGCTACACCTTC. It yields the protein CATSRDRDINYGYTF.

This clone was counted only a few times. The DNA of the CDR3 is TGTGCCAGCAGCTTGGCCTGTCGGGGGAAGGTGATGAACACTGAAGCTTTCTTT. Translating it yields CASSLACRGKVMNTEAFF. V and J are TRBV5-6 and TRBJ1-1; TRBD1 is a possible D gene (5 bases). CDR1 SGHDT and CDR2 YYEEEE come from the germline V gene. The CDR3 consists of 18 residues. The V end was cut by 0 bases, the J end by 0 bases, with 18 bases between.

The rearrangement links TRBV5-8 to TRBJ1-2; D is ambiguous. Trimming cost V 0 bases and J 6 bases, with 6 bases left between them. The CDR3 is made up of 12 amino acids. Germline V gene sequence: CDR1 SGHTS, CDR2 YDEGEE. The chain's CDR3 is CASSLGSDGYTF. The DNA for the CDR3 is TGTGCCAGCAGCTTGGGGTCGGATGGCTACACCTTC.

This clone was observed a handful of times. CDR3 bases: TGCGCCAGCAGCCAAGATCTGGGGGGAAACTATGGCTACACCTTC. It encodes CASSQDLGGNYGYTF. The rearrangement uses TRBV4-1 and TRBJ1-2; tentatively, D is TRBD1 (5 bases). Trimming took 0 bases from V and 2 from J, leaving 10 bases between them. The CDR3 extends over 15 amino acids. CDR1 is MGHRA and CDR2 is YSYEKL in the germline V gene.

The rearrangement uses TRBV10-1 and TRBJ1-1, with 8 bases identical to TRBD1. This CDR3 region has 20 residues. Unmatched junction bases numbered 15, after V lost 0 bases and J lost 0 bases. CDR1 and CDR2 (germline): WNHNN, SYGVQD (reference sequence). The CDR3 bases are TGCGCCAGCAGTGAGTCGATTGCCCCGGACAGGGCTTACATGAACACTGAAGCTTTCTTT. This gives the protein CASSESIAPDRAYMNTEAFF.

This chain uses TRBV5-6 with TRBJ2-7; TRBD1 matches 7 bases. After removal of 1 base from V and 6 bases from J, the junction contained 10 bases not matched to a gene. Germline lookup yields CDR1 SGHDT and CDR2 YYEEEE. The CDR3 runs 15 residues. CDR3 in amino acids: CASSLKGSGGREQYF. In nucleotides, the CDR3 is TGTGCCAGCAGCTTGAAGGGGTCAGGGGGTCGCGAGCAGTACTTC. The entire variable domain, with the rest obtained from reference TRBV5-6 and TRBJ2-7, is as follows: DAGVTQSPTHLIKTRGQQVTLRCSPKSGHDTVSWYQQALGQGPQFIFQYYEEEERQRGNFPDRFSGHQFPNYSSELNVNALLLGDSALYLCASSLKGSGGREQYFGPGTRLTVT.

CDR3 loop: CASRGRGTEAFF. DNA for the CDR3: TGCGCCAGCAGGGGCAGGGGGACTGAAGCTTTCTTT. J is TRBJ1-1 and V is TRBV5-1; 7 positions match TRBD1. Germline V gene lookup returns CDR1 SGHRS and CDR2 YFSETQ. V shed 5 bases and J 5 bases; nucleotides not matched to a gene: 3. CDR3 length: 12 amino acids.

The genes are TRBV5-4 and TRBJ1-1; the D is unclear. There are 18 residues in the CDR3. Deletions cut 4 bases from V and 1 base from J, with 23 bases between. Germline CDR1 SGHNT, CDR2 YYREEE (reference sequence). The CDR3 loop is CASSRAFSKVRENTEAFF. The CDR3 DNA is TGTGCCAGCAGCCGTGCCTTTTCAAAGGTCCGGGAGAACACTGAAGCTTTCTTT.

Comment on this clone: The same CDR3 also results from other DNA sequences found in this sample. This chain uses TRBV28 with TRBJ1-5, with D possibly TRBD1 on 6 matching bases. Trimming left V 3 bases short and J 6 bases short, with 12 bases between. The CDR3 is made up of 14 amino acids. Germline V CDR1 and CDR2: MDHEN, SYDVKM. The CDR3 DNA sequence: TGTGCCAGCAGTTTTCGGGGGGCGGGTCAGCCCCAGCATTTT. Its translation is CASSFRGAGQPQHF.

V is TRBV2 and J is TRBJ1-1; TRBD1 is a possible D gene (6 bases). Germline CDR1 SNHLY, CDR2 FYNNEI. The V and J ends lost 10 bases and 0 bases respectively, with 15 bases between them. The CDR3 is 14 amino acids. The CDR3, as DNA: TGTGCCAACTTAAGACAGGTTTTGAACACTGAAGCTTTCTTT. This translates into CANLRQVLNTEAFF. Combining the CDR3 with reference TRBV2 and TRBJ1-1 gives the whole variable domain EPEVTQTPSHQVTQMGQEVILRCVPISNHLYFYWYRQILGQKVEFLVSFYNNEISEKSEIFDDQFSVERPDGSNFTLKIRSTKLEDSAMYFCANLRQVLNTEAFFGQGTRLTVV.

The V and J genes are TRBV6-1 and TRBJ1-2; the D gene is possibly TRBD1 (6 bases). Looked up from germline, CDR1 is MNHNS and CDR2 is SASEGT. The length of the CDR3 is 18 residues. The germline V and J ends were trimmed by 4 bases and 7 bases, with 28 bases remaining between them. The CDR3 coding sequence is TGTGCCAGCAGTGGGGGGGGGCTGATAAACAGGGAGTGGGGTGGCTACACCTTC. It encodes CASSGGGLINREWGGYTF.